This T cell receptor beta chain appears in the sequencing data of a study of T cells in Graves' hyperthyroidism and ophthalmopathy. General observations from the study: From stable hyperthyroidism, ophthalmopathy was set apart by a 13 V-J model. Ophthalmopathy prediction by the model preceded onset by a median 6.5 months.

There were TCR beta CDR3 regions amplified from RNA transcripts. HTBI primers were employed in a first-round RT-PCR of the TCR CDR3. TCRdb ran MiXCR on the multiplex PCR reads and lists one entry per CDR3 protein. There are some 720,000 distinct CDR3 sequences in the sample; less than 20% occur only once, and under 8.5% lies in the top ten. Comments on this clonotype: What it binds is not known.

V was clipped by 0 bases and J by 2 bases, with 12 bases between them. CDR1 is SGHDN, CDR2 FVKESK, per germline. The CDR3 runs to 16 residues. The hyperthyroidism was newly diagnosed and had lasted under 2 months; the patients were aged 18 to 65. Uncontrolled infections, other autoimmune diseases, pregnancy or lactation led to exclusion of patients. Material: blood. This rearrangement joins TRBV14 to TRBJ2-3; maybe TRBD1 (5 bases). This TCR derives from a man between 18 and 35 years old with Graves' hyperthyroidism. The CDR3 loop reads CASSQDRWGLTDTQYF. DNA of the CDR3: TGTGCCAGCAGCCAAGATCGATGGGGCCTCACAGATACGCAGTATTTT.